The 27 T cell receptor beta chains given below trace back to one sample, sequenced in a study of T-cell memory formation after mild COVID-19. TCRdb fed the 5' RACE reads into MiXCR, producing one record per CDR3 protein. The sample contains about 560,000 distinct CDR3 sequences, over 15% of which appear only once. The sample was PBMCs or a T cell subset sorted from them (not recorded which). These receptors all stem from an adult woman who had mild COVID-19 (a few samples of this study predate the infection). Cell type and time point are not known.

This clonotype has a single count. The chain uses TRBV24-1 and TRBJ2-1; no clear D. Germline assignment: CDR1 KGHDR and CDR2 SFDVKD. This CDR3 has 14 amino acids. V was trimmed by 0 bases and J by 9 bases, leaving 11 bases between them. CDR3 sequence reads: CATSDLLGKSEQFF. The DNA for the CDR3 is TGTGCCACCAGTGATTTGCTAGGGAAGAGTGAGCAGTTCTTC.

This clonotype was seen a handful of times. J is TRBJ2-7 and V is TRBV10-3; 7 bases line up with TRBD1. The CDR3 spans 12 residues. The germline V gene encodes CDR1 ENHRY and CDR2 SYGVKD. The CDR3 loop is CNKPQGVYEQYF. Written as DNA, the CDR3 is TGTAACAAGCCCCAGGGGGTCTACGAGCAGTACTTC.

This clonotype was recorded a few times. This chain joins TRBV5-5 and TRBJ2-5; D may be TRBD1 or TRBD2 (6 bases each). The germline V gene has CDR1 SGHKS and CDR2 YYEKEE (reference sequence). CDR3 size: 14 residues. Trimming pared 3 bases from V and 5 bases from J, leaving 14 bases between. The CDR3 coding sequence is TGTGCCAGCAGCTGGCTACGGGGGCAGGAGACCCAGTACTTC. The encoded protein is CASSWLRGQETQYF. Using reference TRBV5-5 and TRBJ2-5 for the parts outside the CDR3, the full variable domain is DAGVTQSPTHLIKTRGQQVTLRCSPISGHKSVSWYQQVLGQGPQFIFQYYEKEERGRGNFPDRFSARQFPNYSSELNVNALLLGDSALYLCASSWLRGQETQYFGPGTRLLVL.

Here the CDR3 DNA reads TGTGCCACCCGCGGGGCCGATGAGCAGTTCTTC. It specifies CATRGADEQFF. The V gene is TRBV6-5, the J gene TRBJ2-1; a possible D gene is TRBD2 (6 bases). CDR3 length: 11 residues. Between the trimmed V and J ends, which lost 10 bases and 8 bases, there was a span of 12 bases. The germline gives CDR1 MNHEY, CDR2 SVGAGI.

This clonotype was detected a few times. The V and J genes are TRBV14 and TRBJ1-1; D ambiguous. V was clipped by 2 bases and J by 2 bases, with 3 bases between them. Germline-derived CDR1 and CDR2 are SGHDN and FVKESK. The CDR3 has 12 residues. CDR3 bases: TGTGCCAGCAGCCAAATAAACACTGAAGCTTTCTTT. It codes for CASSQINTEAFF.

This clonotype was seen more than once but under ten times. The chain links TRBV5-1 to TRBJ1-2; D remains ambiguous. Trimming took off 2 bases at V and 4 bases at J, with 9 bases between the two ends. The CDR3 length is 13 residues. Per the germline V gene, CDR1 is SGHRS and CDR2 is YFSETQ. CDR3 coding DNA: TGCGCCAGCAGCTTCCCGTCCTCCTATGGCTACACCTTC. This codes for CASSFPSSYGYTF.

The CDR3, as DNA: TGTGCCACCAGCAGAGATTTGAATATGGCCCAGCATTTT. Translated, it gives CATSRDLNMAQHF. This chain links TRBV15 with TRBJ1-5; the D is unclear. Germline V CDR1 and CDR2: LNHNV, YYDKDF (reference sequence). The CDR3 has 13 amino acids. Trimming pared 0 bases from V and 11 bases from J, leaving 11 bases between. Complete variable domain (other parts from reference TRBV15 and TRBJ1-5): DAMVIQNPRYQVTQFGKPVTLSCSQTLNHNVMYWYQQKSSQAPKLLFHYYDKDFNNEADTPDNFQSRRPNTSFCFLDIRSPGLGDTAMYLCATSRDLNMAQHFGDGTRLSIL.

This sequence joins TRBV20-1 and TRBJ2-7; 10 bases match TRBD1. The CDR3 sequence is 15 residues long. Trimming at V came to 6 bases and at J to 1 base, leaving 9 bases not matched to a gene. The germline V gene has CDR1 DFQATT and CDR2 SNEGSKA (reference sequence). The CDR3 region has the DNA TGCAGTGCCCACCCAGGGACAGGGGCGTCCTACGAGCAGTACTTC. The encoded protein is CSAHPGTGASYEQYF.

A few counts support this clonotype. The chain has TRBV7-6 and TRBJ1-1; D not certain. Germline loops: CDR1 SGHVS, CDR2 FNYEAQ. V was clipped by 3 bases and J by 3 bases, with 11 bases between them. CDR3 length: 14 residues. The CDR3 DNA reads TGTGCCAGCAGCTTCTTCCCAGGCGACACTGAAGCTTTCTTT. It yields the protein CASSFFPGDTEAFF.

This clonotype has just a few counts. The V call is TRBV4-3, the J call TRBJ2-7; 12 bases fit TRBD2. V dropped 0 bases and J dropped 1; count of bases not matched to a gene: 10. CDR3 length: 19 amino acids. From germline, CDR1 is LGHNA and CDR2 YSLEER. The CDR3 region has the DNA TGCGCCAGCAGCCAAGATTACCTAGCGGGAGGGCAGGGTTCCTACGAGCAGTACTTC. Its protein product is CASSQDYLAGGQGSYEQYF.

This clonotype showed up many times. The junction shows a germline mismatch at one end, possibly a read error. The chain is built from TRBV5-4 and TRBJ2-5; 8 bases fit TRBD1. The CDR3 loop spans 12 amino acids. Germline V gives CDR1 SGHNT, CDR2 YYREEE (reference sequence). CDR3 coding DNA: TGCGCCAGCAGACAGGGGCAAGAGACCCAGTACTTC. It encodes CASRQGQETQYF.

A few counts support this clonotype. The rearrangement joins TRBV6-4 to TRBJ2-2; D is uncertain. CDR3 length: 14 amino acids. Germline assignment: CDR1 MRHNA and CDR2 SNTAGT. V was clipped by 2 bases and J by 4 bases, with 8 bases between them. The CDR3 protein is CASSDKGSTGELFF. DNA of the CDR3: TGTGCCAGCAGTGACAAGGGTTCCACCGGGGAGCTGTTTTTT.

The chain joins TRBV7-8 to TRBJ1-5; D gene unclear. The length of the CDR3 is 12 residues. Per the germline V gene, CDR1 is SGHVS and CDR2 is FQNEAQ. V was pared by 1 base and J by 6 bases, with 4 bases between. CDR3 sequence reads: CASSLDTQPQHF. The CDR3, as DNA: TGTGCCAGCAGCTTAGATACTCAGCCCCAGCATTTT.

The chain employs TRBV4-3 and TRBJ2-1; 11 bases map to TRBD2. J lost 2 bases, V lost 1 base, and 10 bases had no gene match. From germline, CDR1 is LGHNA and CDR2 YSLEER. This CDR3 contains 19 residues. The CDR3 region is CASSQAPLAGGPAYNEQFF. Written as DNA, the CDR3 is TGCGCCAGCAGCCAAGCCCCTTTAGCGGGAGGGCCTGCCTACAATGAGCAGTTCTTC.

The gene calls are TRBV5-1 and TRBJ2-3; the D gene is possibly TRBD1 (5 bases). Germline CDR1 and CDR2: SGHRS and YFSETQ. The CDR3 runs 15 residues. V gave up 2 bases and J gave up 4 bases, with 14 bases separating them. Here the CDR3 reads CASSLPDTYADTQYF. In nucleotides, the CDR3 is TGCGCCAGCAGCTTACCGGACACATACGCAGATACGCAGTATTTT.

The chain couples TRBV20-1 to TRBJ2-7, with D possibly TRBD1 on 6 matching bases. The CDR3 totals 12 residues. Germline-derived CDR1 and CDR2 are DFQATT and SNEGSKA (reference sequence). V gave up 0 bases and J gave up 5 bases, with 8 bases separating them. As DNA, the CDR3 is TGCAGTGCTAGAGAGGACAGAGACGAGCAGTACTTC. This gives the protein CSAREDRDEQYF.

This clonotype was observed a few times. This rearrangement joins TRBV19 to TRBJ2-7; D unresolved. CDR1 is LNHDA and CDR2 is SQIVND in the germline V gene (reference sequence). V was pared by 7 bases and J by 1 base, with 11 bases between. CDR3 size: 13 residues. The CDR3 loop is CASTGRASYEQYF. The CDR3 region has the DNA TGTGCCAGTACAGGACGGGCGTCCTACGAGCAGTACTTC.

The CDR3 loop is CASSSAERYGYTF. The CDR3 nucleotides are TGTGCCAGCAGCTCCGCCGAGCGGTATGGCTACACCTTC. The J gene is TRBJ1-2, the V gene TRBV9; D remains ambiguous. There are 13 residues in the CDR3. The V gene lost 4 bases and the J gene lost 5 bases, with 12 bases spanning the gap. In germline, CDR1 is SGDLS, CDR2 YYNGEE.

This clonotype was found a few times. The chain uses TRBV7-3 and TRBJ2-7, with 13 bases matching TRBD2. The CDR3 contains 21 residues. The junction had 18 bases not matched to a gene; V was cut back by 4 bases and J by 0 bases. The V gene's germline CDR1 is SGHTA and CDR2 FQGTGA. The CDR3 DNA follows: TGTGCCAGCAGCTCCCCCTTCTTGACTAGCGGGAGGACCCGATCCTCCTACGAGCAGTACTTC. It codes for CASSSPFLTSGRTRSSYEQYF.

In its sample, this clonotype was seen a few times. This chain uses TRBV6-5 with TRBJ2-7; no clear D. V was pared by 6 bases and J by 7 bases, with 10 bases between. Germline-derived CDR1 and CDR2 are MNHEY and SVGAGI. This CDR3 comprises 11 residues. CDR3 DNA sequence: TGTGCCAGCAGGCTACTCGATGAGCAGTACTTC. As protein: CASRLLDEQYF.

This chain connects TRBV24-1 to TRBJ2-5; D may be TRBD2 (6 bases). The CDR3 covers 15 residues. V dropped 5 bases and J dropped 2 bases, with 14 bases sitting between them. Germline V gives CDR1 KGHDR, CDR2 SFDVKD. CDR3 protein: CATSGDVRDQETQYF. As DNA, the CDR3 is TGTGCCACCAGTGGGGATGTGCGGGATCAAGAGACCCAGTACTTC.

The sample holds a few counts of this clonotype. The chain recombines TRBV7-8 with TRBJ2-3, with TRBD2 as a possible D gene (7 bases). CDR3 length: 13 residues. CDR1 and CDR2 from the germline V gene are SGHVS and FQNEAQ. Trimming took off 5 bases at V and 4 bases at J, with 10 bases between the two ends. For the CDR3, the DNA is TGTGCCAGCAGCCGGGGGGCGTCAGATACGCAGTATTTT. Its protein is CASSRGASDTQYF.

This clonotype was observed a few times. V and J are TRBV20-1 and TRBJ2-7; possibly TRBD1 or TRBD2 for D (6 bases each). CDR1 is DFQATT, CDR2 SNEGSKA, per germline (reference sequence). This CDR3 has 12 amino acids. V gave up 6 bases and J gave up 5 bases, with 14 bases separating them. CDR3 bases: TGCAGTGCCCCGGAGGGGGGCCACGAGCAGTACTTC. Translation: CSAPEGGHEQYF.

This chain links TRBV7-9 with TRBJ2-5; D uncertain. The V and J ends lost 5 bases and 2 bases respectively, with 15 bases between them. The CDR3 is made up of 15 amino acids. CDR1 and CDR2 (germline): SEHNR, FQNEAQ (reference sequence). As DNA, the CDR3 is TGTGCCAGCAGCCGTCACGAGAGTAGACAAGAGACCCAGTACTTC. It codes for CASSRHESRQETQYF. The whole variable domain, filled in from reference TRBV7-9 and TRBJ2-5, reads DTGVSQNPRHKITKRGQNVTFRCDPISEHNRLYWYRQTLGQGPEFLTYFQNEAQLEKSRLLSDRFSAERPKGSFSTLEIQRTEQGDSAMYLCASSRHESRQETQYFGPGTRLLVL.

This clonotype showed up many times. The rearrangement links TRBV7-8 to TRBJ2-7; D might be TRBD1 (6 bases). Trimming stripped 4 bases from V and 0 bases from J, with 13 bases between. The germline V gene has CDR1 SGHVS and CDR2 FQNEAQ. The CDR3 loop spans 15 amino acids. CDR3 amino acids: CASSYEQGGSYEQYF. The CDR3 DNA reads TGTGCCAGCAGCTACGAACAAGGGGGCTCCTACGAGCAGTACTTC.

This clonotype was recorded a few times. The chain couples TRBV30 to TRBJ1-2; D is possibly TRBD1 (5 bases). This CDR3 comprises 12 residues. The germline CDR1 and CDR2 sequences are GTSNPN and SVGIG (reference sequence). V was trimmed by 2 bases and J by 8 bases, leaving 12 bases between them. Written as DNA, the CDR3 is TGTGCCTGGAGTCAAACCGGGGGAGGCTACACCTTC. Translating gives CAWSQTGGGYTF.

This clonotype was detected a few times. V and J are TRBV6-5 and TRBJ1-4; TRBD1 matches 9 bases. The trim removed 5 bases at V and 13 bases at J, leaving 11 bases unmatched. Germline V lookup: CDR1 MNHEY, CDR2 SVGAGI. The CDR3 contains 14 residues. CDR3 in DNA: TGTGCCAGCAGTCCACAGGGGGCCGCTGAGGGACTGTTTTTT. This sequence encodes CASSPQGAAEGLFF.